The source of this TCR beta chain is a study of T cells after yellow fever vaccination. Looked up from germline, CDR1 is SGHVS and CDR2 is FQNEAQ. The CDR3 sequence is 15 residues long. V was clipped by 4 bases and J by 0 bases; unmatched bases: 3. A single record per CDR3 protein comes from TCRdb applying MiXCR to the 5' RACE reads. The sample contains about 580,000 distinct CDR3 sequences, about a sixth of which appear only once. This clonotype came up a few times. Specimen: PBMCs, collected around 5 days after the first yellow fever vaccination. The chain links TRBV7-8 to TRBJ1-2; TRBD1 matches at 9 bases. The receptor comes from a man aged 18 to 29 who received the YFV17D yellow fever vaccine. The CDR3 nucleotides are TGTGCCAGCAGCTCCCGGGACAGGGCTAACTATGGCTACACCTTC. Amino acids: CASSSRDRANYGYTF.